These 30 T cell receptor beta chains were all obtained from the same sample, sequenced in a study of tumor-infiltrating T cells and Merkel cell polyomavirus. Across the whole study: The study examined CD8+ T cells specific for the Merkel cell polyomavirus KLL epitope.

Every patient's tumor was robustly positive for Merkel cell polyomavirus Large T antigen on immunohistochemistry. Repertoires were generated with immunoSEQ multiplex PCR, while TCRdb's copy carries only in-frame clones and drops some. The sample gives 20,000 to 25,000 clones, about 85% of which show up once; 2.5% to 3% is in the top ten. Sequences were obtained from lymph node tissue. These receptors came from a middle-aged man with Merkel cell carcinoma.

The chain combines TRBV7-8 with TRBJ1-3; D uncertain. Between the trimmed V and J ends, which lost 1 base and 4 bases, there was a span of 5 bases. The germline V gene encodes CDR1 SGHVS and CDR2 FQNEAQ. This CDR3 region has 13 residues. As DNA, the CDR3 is TGTGCCAGCAGCTTAGAGGAGGGAAACACCATATATTTT. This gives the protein CASSLEEGNTIYF.

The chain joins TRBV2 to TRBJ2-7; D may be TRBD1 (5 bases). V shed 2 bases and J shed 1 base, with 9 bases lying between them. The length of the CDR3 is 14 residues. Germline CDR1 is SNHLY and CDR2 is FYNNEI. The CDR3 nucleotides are TGTGCCAGCAGTGAATATAGGGGTTCCTACGAGCAGTACTTC. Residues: CASSEYRGSYEQYF. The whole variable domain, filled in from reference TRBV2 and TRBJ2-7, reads EPEVTQTPSHQVTQMGQEVILRCVPISNHLYFYWYRQILGQKVEFLVSFYNNEISEKSEIFDDQFSVERPDGSNFTLKIRSTKLEDSAMYFCASSEYRGSYEQYFGPGTRLTVT.

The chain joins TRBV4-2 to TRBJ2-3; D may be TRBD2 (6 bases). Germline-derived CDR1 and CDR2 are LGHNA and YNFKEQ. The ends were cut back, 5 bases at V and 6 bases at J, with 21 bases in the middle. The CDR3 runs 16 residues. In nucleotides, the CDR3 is TGTGCCAGCAGCGCATCCGGGACTCTGAGAGGGGATACGCAGTATTTT. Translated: CASSASGTLRGDTQYF.

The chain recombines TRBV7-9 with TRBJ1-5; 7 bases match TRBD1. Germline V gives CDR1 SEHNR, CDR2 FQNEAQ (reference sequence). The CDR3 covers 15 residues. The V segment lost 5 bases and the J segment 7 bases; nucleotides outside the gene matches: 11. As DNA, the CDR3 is TGTGCCAGCAGCGAGCGAGGGGACAGCGGACAGCCCCAGCATTTT. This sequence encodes CASSERGDSGQPQHF.

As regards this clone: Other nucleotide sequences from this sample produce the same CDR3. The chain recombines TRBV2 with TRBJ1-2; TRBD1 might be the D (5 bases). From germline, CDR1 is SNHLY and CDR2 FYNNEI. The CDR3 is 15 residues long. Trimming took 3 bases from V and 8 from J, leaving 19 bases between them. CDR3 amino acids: CASSDPGPGGGGYTF. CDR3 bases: TGTGCCAGCAGTGACCCTGGACCCGGGGGAGGAGGCTACACCTTC.

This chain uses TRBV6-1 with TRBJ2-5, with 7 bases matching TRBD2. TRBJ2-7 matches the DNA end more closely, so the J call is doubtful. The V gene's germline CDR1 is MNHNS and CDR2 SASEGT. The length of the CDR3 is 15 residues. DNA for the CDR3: TGTGCCAGCAGTGATCCGTATAGAGGGACTACCGAGCAGTACTTC. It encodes CASSDPYRGTTEQYF.

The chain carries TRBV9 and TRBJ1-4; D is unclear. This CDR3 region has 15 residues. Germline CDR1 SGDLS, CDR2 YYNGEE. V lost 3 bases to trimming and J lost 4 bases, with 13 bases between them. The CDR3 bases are TGTGCCAGCAGCGCGGGCGGACTTGGTAATGAAAAACTGTTTTTT. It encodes CASSAGGLGNEKLFF. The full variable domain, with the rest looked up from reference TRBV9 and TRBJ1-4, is DSGVTQTPKHLITATGQRVTLRCSPRSGDLSVYWYQQSLDQGLQFLIQYYNGEERAKGNILERFSAQQFPDLHSELNLSSLELGDSALYFCASSAGGLGNEKLFFGSGTQLSVL.

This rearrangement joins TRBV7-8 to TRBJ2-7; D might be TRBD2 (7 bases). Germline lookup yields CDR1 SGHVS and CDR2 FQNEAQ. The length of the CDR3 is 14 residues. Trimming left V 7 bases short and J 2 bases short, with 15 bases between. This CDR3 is CASTRGADTYEQYF. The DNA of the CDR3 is TGTGCCAGCACTCGGGGGGCGGATACCTACGAGCAGTACTTC.

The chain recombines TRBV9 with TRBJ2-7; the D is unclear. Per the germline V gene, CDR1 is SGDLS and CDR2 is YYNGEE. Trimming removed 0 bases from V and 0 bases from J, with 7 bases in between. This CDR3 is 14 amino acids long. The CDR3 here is CASSVGRASYEQYF. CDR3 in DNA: TGTGCCAGCAGCGTAGGTAGAGCCTCCTACGAGCAGTACTTC.

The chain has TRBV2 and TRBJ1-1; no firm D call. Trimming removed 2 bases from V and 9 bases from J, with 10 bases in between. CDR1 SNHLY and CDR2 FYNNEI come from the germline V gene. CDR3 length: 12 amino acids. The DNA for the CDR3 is TGTGCCAGCAGTGAACGGGAGCTTAAAGCTTTCTTT. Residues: CASSERELKAFF.

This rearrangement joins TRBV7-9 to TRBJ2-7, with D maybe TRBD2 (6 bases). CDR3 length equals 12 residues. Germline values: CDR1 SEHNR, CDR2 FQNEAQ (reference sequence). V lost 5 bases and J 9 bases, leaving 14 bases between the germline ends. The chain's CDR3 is CASSRGEDGQYF. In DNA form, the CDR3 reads TGTGCCAGCAGCCGCGGGGAGGATGGGCAGTACTTC.

This CDR3 is CASNMDRAGEQYF. DNA of the CDR3: TGTGCCAGCAATATGGACAGGGCGGGCGAGCAGTACTTC. V and J are TRBV6-5 and TRBJ2-7; 8 nucleotides align to TRBD1. The CDR3 is 13 residues long. Germline CDR1 MNHEY, CDR2 SVGAGI. V gave up 7 bases and J gave up 6 bases; unmatched junction bases: 8.

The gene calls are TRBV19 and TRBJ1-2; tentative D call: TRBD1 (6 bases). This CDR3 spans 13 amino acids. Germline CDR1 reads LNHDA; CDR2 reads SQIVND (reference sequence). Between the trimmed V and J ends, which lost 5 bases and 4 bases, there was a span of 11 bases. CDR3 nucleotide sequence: TGTGCCAGTAGTCTGGGGGCGAGCTATGGCTACACCTTC. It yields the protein CASSLGASYGYTF.

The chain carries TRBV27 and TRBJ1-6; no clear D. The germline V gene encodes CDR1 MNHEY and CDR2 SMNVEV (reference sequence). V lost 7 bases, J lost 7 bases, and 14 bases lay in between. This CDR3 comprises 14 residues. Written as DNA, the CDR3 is TGTGCCAGCAAACCCCGGGTCCTAAATTCACCCCTCCACTTT. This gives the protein CASKPRVLNSPLHF.

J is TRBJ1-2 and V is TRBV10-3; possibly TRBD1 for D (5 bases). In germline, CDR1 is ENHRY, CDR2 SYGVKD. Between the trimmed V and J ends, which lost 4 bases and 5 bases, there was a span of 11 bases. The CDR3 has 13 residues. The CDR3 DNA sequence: TGTGCCATCAGTGCGACAGTAAGATATGGCTACACCTTC. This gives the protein CAISATVRYGYTF.

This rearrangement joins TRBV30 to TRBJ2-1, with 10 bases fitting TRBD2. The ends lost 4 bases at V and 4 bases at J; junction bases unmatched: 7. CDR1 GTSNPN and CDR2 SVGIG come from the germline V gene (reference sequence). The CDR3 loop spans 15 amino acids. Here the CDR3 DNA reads TGTGCCTGGATCTCACTAGCGGGGTCTTACAATGAGCAGTTCTTC. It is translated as CAWISLAGSYNEQFF.

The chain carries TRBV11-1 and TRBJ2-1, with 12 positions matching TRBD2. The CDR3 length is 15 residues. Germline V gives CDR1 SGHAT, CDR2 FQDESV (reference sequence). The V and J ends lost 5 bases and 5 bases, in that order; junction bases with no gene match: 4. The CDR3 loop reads CASSPRLAGDNEQFF. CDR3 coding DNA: TGTGCCAGCAGCCCAAGACTAGCGGGGGACAATGAGCAGTTCTTC.

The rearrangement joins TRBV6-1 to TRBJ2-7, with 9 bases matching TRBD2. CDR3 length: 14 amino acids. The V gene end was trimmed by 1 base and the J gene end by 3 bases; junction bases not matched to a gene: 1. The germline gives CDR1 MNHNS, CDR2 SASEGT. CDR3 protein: CASSEDSGSYEQYF. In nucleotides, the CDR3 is TGTGCCAGCAGTGAAGATAGCGGGAGCTACGAGCAGTACTTC.

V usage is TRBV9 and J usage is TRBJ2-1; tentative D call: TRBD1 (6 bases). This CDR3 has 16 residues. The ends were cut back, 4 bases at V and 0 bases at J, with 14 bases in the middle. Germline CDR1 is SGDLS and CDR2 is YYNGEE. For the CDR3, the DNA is TGTGCCAGCAGCCCACTAGGGGGAGACTCCTACAATGAGCAGTTCTTC. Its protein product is CASSPLGGDSYNEQFF.

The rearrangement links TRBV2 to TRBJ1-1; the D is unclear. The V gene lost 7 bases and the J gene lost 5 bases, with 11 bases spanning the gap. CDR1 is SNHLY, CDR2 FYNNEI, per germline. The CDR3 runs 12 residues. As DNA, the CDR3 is TGTGCCAGCACCCGGGAATCGACTGAAGCTTTCTTT. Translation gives CASTRESTEAFF.

The CDR3 reads CAISSKPRDRGEDTQYF. The CDR3 DNA reads as TGTGCCATCAGCTCTAAACCCCGGGACAGGGGGGAAGATACGCAGTATTTT. V usage is TRBV10-3 and J usage is TRBJ2-3, with TRBD1 matching 11 bases. CDR3 length: 17 residues. Germline trimming cut 6 bases from V and 5 bases from J; bases unmatched to any gene: 13. The germline gives CDR1 ENHRY, CDR2 SYGVKD.

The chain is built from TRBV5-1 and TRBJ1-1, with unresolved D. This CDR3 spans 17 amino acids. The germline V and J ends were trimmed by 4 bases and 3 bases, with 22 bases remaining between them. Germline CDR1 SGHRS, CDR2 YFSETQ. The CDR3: CASSLLSGRRVDTEAFF. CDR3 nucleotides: TGCGCCAGCAGCCTCTTAAGTGGACGGCGGGTGGACACTGAAGCTTTCTTT.

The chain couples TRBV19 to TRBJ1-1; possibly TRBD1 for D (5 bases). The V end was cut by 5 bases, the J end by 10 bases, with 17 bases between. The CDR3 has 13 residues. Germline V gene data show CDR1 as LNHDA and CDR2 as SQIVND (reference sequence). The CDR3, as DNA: TGTGCCAGTAGTCCGCGACCGGGGGGAACAGCTTTCTTT. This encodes CASSPRPGGTAFF. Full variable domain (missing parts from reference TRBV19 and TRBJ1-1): DGGITQSPKYLFRKEGQNVTLSCEQNLNHDAMYWYRQDPGQGLRLIYYSQIVNDFQKGDIAEGYSVSREKKESFPLTVTSAQKNPTAFYLCASSPRPGGTAFFGQGTRLTVV.

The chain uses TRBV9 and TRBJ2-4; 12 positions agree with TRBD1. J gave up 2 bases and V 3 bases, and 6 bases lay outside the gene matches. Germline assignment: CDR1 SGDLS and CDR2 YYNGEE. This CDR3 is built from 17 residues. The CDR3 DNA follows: TGTGCCAGCAGCGAGGGACAGGGGGCGTTTTCCAAAAACATTCAGTACTTC. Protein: CASSEGQGAFSKNIQYF.

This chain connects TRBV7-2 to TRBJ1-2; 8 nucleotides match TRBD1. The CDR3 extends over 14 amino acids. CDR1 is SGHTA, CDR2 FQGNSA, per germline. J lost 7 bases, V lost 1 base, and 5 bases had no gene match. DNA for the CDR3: TGTGCCAGCAGCTTAGAGGACAGGGTAGTTGGCTACACCTTC. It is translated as CASSLEDRVVGYTF.

The CDR3 spells CAWSEEYTDTQYF. The CDR3 DNA follows: TGTGCCTGGAGTGAAGAGTACACAGATACGCAGTATTTT. The chain joins TRBV30 to TRBJ2-3; D remains ambiguous. Trimming took 1 base from V and 2 from J, leaving 7 bases between them. The CDR3 is made up of 13 amino acids. In germline, CDR1 is GTSNPN, CDR2 SVGIG (reference sequence). Full variable domain (missing parts from reference TRBV30 and TRBJ2-3): SQTIHQWPATLVQPVGSPLSLECTVEGTSNPNLYWYRQAAGRGLQLLFYSVGIGQISSEVPQNLSASRPQDRQFILSSKKLLLSDSGFYLCAWSEEYTDTQYFGPGTRLTVL.

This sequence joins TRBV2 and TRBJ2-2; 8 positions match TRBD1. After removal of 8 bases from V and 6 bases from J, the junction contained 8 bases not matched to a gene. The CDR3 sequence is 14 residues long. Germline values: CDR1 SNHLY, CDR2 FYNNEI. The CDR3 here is CASVLDRGAGELFF. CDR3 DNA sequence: TGTGCCAGCGTCTTAGACAGGGGCGCCGGGGAGCTGTTTTTT.

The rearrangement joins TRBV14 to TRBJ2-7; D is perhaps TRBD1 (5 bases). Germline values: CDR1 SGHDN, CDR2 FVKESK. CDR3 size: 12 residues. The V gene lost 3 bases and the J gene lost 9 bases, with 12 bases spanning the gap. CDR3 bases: TGTGCCAGCAGCCAGATAATAGGGGTGCAGTACTTC. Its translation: CASSQIIGVQYF.

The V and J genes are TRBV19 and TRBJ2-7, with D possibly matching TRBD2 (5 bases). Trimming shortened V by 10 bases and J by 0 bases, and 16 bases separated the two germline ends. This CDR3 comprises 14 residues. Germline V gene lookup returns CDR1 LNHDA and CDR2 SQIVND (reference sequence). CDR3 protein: CATRARGSSYEQYF. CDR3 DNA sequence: TGTGCCACCCGGGCACGGGGTAGCTCCTACGAGCAGTACTTC.

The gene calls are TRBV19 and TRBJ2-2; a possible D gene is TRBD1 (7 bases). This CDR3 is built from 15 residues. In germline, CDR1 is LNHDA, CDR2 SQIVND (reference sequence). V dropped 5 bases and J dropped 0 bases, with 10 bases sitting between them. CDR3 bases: TGTGCCAGTAGTGCGGGACAGCCGAACACCGGGGAGCTGTTTTTT. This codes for CASSAGQPNTGELFF.